This T cell receptor (beta chain) stems from a study of patients and donors after allogeneic stem cell transplantation. One entry per CDR3 protein results from TCRdb running MiXCR on the RT-PCR reads. Seen here are under 170,000 distinct CDR3 sequences, about a third observed once, and the top ten hold roughly 52%. This CDR3 comprises 14 residues. V lost 1 base and J 5 bases, leaving 10 bases between the germline ends. In germline, CDR1 is LGHNA, CDR2 YSLEER. The sequenced material came from blood, either unsorted or a sorted T cell fraction (not recorded which). The receptor comes from a human donor who was either an allogeneic HSCT recipient or a stem cell or donor lymphocyte infusion donor (not recorded which). It is not recorded whose cells these are; they may come from a transplant donor. This chain joins TRBV4-3 and TRBJ2-3; D is undetermined. In DNA form, the CDR3 reads TGCGCCAGCAGCCAAGGGTCAGTGCAAGATACGCAGTATTTT. Amino acids: CASSQGSVQDTQYF.